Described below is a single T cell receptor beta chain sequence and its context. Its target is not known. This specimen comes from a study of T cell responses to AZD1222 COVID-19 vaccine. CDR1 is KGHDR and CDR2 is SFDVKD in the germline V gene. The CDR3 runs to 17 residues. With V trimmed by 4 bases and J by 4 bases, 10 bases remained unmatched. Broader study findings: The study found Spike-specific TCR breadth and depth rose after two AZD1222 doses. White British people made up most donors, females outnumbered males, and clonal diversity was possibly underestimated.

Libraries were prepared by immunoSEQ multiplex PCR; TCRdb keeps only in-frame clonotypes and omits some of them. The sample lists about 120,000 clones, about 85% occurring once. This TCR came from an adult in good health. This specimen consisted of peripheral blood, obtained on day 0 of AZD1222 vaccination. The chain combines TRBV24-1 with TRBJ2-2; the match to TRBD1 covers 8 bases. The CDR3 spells CATSDLYDRGGTGELFF. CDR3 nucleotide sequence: TGTGCCACCAGTGACCTTTACGACAGGGGCGGCACCGGGGAGCTGTTTTTT.